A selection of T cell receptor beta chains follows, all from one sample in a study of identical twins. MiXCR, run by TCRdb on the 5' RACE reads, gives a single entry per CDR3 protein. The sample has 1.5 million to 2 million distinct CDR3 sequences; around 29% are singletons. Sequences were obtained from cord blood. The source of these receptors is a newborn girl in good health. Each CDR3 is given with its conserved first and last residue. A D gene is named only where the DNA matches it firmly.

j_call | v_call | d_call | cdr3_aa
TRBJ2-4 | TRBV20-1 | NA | CSVPGLGKNIQYF
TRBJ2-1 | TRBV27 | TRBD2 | CASSPGLAWSYNEQFF
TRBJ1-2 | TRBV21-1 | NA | CASSKGEGQGIDYGYTF
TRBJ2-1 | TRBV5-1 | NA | CASSVPGVYNEQFF
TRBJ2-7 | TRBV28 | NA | CASTAGPYEQYF
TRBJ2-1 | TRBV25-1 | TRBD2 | CASSEATSGRLYNEQFF
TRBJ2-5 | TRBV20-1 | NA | CSARAGTSQETQYF
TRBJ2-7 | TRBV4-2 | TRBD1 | CASSLYFGTGLYEQYF
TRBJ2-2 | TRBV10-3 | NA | CATGSVANTGELFF
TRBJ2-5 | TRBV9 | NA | CASSPSASWNEQYF
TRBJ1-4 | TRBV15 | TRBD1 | CATSIGDRLAEKLFF
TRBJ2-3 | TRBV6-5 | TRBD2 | CASSYSSAGGARDTQYF
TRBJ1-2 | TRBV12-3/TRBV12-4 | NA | CASGLGPRGSNYGYTF
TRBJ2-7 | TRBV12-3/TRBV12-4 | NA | CASRSTGYPNEQYF
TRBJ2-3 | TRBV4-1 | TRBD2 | CASSQGAGGRVDTQYF
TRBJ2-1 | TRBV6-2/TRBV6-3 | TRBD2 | CASSPGLAGLTNEQFF
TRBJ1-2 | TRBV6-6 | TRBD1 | CASSYWTGNGYGYTF
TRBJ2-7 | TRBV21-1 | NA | CASSKVPRVERADDHYEQYF
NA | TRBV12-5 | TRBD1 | CASGLVPSLGQGYNEQYF
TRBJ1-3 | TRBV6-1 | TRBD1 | CASSPPPGGISGNTIYF
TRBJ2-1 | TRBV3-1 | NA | CASSSSVFIPPNEQFF
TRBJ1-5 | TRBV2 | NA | CASSLWNSNQPQHF
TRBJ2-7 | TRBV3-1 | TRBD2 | CASSQESLADYSYEQYF
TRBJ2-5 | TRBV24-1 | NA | CATSDGAIGSQYF
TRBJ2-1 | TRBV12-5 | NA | CASGLQQGSYNEQFF
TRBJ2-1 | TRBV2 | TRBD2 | CASSEYGGGSSYNEQFF
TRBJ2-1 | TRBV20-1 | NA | CSAGGRGNEQFF